This is a list of T cell receptor beta chains from one sample in a study of cytomegalovirus exposure and HLA in healthy donors. The method was immunoSEQ multiplex PCR; TCRdb's version includes in-frame clones alone and lacks a portion of them. The profile covers tens of thousands of clones, with 65% to 70% appearing a single time and about a sixth taken by the ten largest. Sequencing was done on a sample of PBMCs. Receptor source: a man aged 35-49 years in good health and CMV-seropositive. Both conserved end residues are part of each CDR3. The order of the fields is V gene, J gene, clone size, D gene, CDR3 length, CDR3 protein, CDR3 DNA. The D gene is left open where the match is weak. Clone size is given for some rows only: seen once, a few or many times, or a class if the clone is expanded.

TRBV25-1,TRBJ2-7,NA,TRBD2,15,CASSEGWGGAYEQYF,TGTGCCAGCAGTGAAGGTTGGGGGGGAGCCTACGAGCAGTACTTC
TRBV19,TRBJ1-5,NA,NA,14,CASSTGQLNQPQHF,TGTGCCAGTAGTACCGGACAGCTCAATCAGCCCCAGCATTTT
TRBV6-5,TRBJ1-5,NA,NA,15,CASSRRGGVGQPQHF,TGTGCCAGCAGTCGGCGGGGGGGAGTGGGGCAGCCCCAGCATTTT
TRBV7-2,TRBJ1-5,NA,NA,16,CASSLNSGTRNQPQHF,TGTGCCAGCAGCTTGAACTCCGGGACACGCAATCAGCCCCAGCATTTT
TRBV7-6,TRBJ2-2,once,TRBD2,18,CASSLLTSGGAIAGELFF,TGTGCCAGCAGCTTGTTGACTAGCGGGGGGGCTATCGCCGGGGAGCTGTTTTTT
TRBV25-1,TRBJ2-5,NA,TRBD1,16,CASSDPQGAPRETQYF,TGTGCCAGCAGTGACCCGCAGGGGGCGCCTCGGGAGACCCAGTACTTC
TRBV2,TRBJ1-1,NA,TRBD1,13,CASGTGRNTEAFF,TGTGCCAGCGGGACAGGGCGTAACACTGAAGCTTTCTTT
TRBV20-1,TRBJ2-3,NA,NA,11,CSADPGDTQYF,TGCAGTGCCGATCCCGGGGATACGCAGTATTTT
TRBV5-1,TRBJ2-3,NA,TRBD1,15,CASSQGQGAADTQYF,TGCGCCAGCAGCCAGGGACAGGGTGCGGCAGATACGCAGTATTTT
TRBV9,TRBJ1-5,NA,TRBD1,13,CASSAWTGQPQHF,TGTGCCAGCAGCGCCTGGACAGGTCAGCCCCAGCATTTT
TRBV6-5,TRBJ2-7,NA,TRBD2,13,CASSYERDGGQYF,TGTGCCAGCAGTTACGAGCGGGATGGGGGGCAGTACTTC
TRBV11-3,TRBJ2-1,few,NA,15,CASGNTGESYNEQFF,TGTGCCAGCGGGAACACGGGAGAGTCCTACAATGAGCAGTTCTTC
TRBV9,TRBJ2-1,once,NA,12,CASSVVRGEQFF,TGTGCCAGCAGCGTAGTTAGAGGTGAGCAGTTCTTC
TRBV27,TRBJ2-1,NA,NA,15,CASSLVAADHNEQFF,TGTGCCAGCAGTTTAGTTGCGGCCGACCACAATGAGCAGTTCTTC
TRBV6-1,TRBJ2-7,once,TRBD2,17,CASSATMSVSGANEQYF,TGTGCCAGCAGTGCCACTATGTCCGTTAGCGGGGCTAACGAGCAGTACTTC
TRBV7-2,TRBJ2-4,once,NA,16,CASSPELGGAKNIQYF,TGTGCCAGCAGCCCCGAGCTTGGGGGGGCCAAAAACATTCAGTACTTC
TRBV25-1,TRBJ2-3,NA,TRBD1,13,CASQDRNIDTQYF,TGTGCCAGCCAGGACAGGAACATAGATACGCAGTATTTT
TRBV30,TRBJ2-7,few,NA,17,CAWSVSVSASFTYEQYF,TGTGCCTGGAGTGTATCAGTTTCGGCTAGCTTCACCTACGAGCAGTACTTC
TRBV19,TRBJ1-5,NA,TRBD1,14,CASSQGQLNQPQHF,TGTGCCAGTAGTCAGGGACAGCTCAATCAGCCCCAGCATTTT
TRBV7-8,TRBJ1-2,NA,NA,13,CASSLRNSRGYTF,TGTGCCAGCAGCTTAAGGAACAGTCGCGGCTACACCTTC
TRBV19,TRBJ2-5,NA,NA,14,CASSNFGPQETQYF,TGTGCCAGTAGCAACTTTGGGCCTCAAGAGACCCAGTACTTC
TRBV7-2,TRBJ2-1,once,NA,13,CASSSQLDNEQFF,TGTGCCAGCAGCTCCCAACTGGACAATGAGCAGTTCTTC
TRBV5-1,TRBJ2-3,NA,TRBD2,16,CASSLGLAGSTDTQYF,TGCGCCAGCAGCTTAGGACTAGCGGGAAGCACAGATACGCAGTATTTT
TRBV7-8,TRBJ1-1,NA,TRBD1,13,CASSPTDRLMAFF,TGTGCCAGCAGCCCAACGGACAGGCTTATGGCTTTCTTT
TRBV4-1,TRBJ2-1,NA,TRBD2,15,CASSLTSGGAYEQFF,TGCGCCAGCAGTCTGACTAGCGGGGGGGCCTATGAGCAGTTCTTC